Listed below are T cell receptor beta chains from one sample, sequenced in a study of blood T cell repertoires in COVID-19. The data were produced by immunoSEQ multiplex PCR, yet TCRdb's version contains in-frame clones alone and is incomplete. Among some 180,000 clones listed, over 70% were seen once. Material: peripheral blood. The receptors come from a middle-aged woman with COVID-19, enrolled during active disease. CDR3s include the opening cysteine and the closing phenylalanine or tryptophan.

V | length | CDR3
TRBV10-3 | 15 | CAAGRGLERGYEQYF
TRBV29-1 | 13 | CSSSQGSNQPQHF
TRBV3-1/TRBV3-2 | 14 | CASSSLTTTDTQYF
TRBV6-1 | 18 | CASSEAQMPTSRADTQYF
TRBV24-1 | 13 | CAVKQSNTGELFF
TRBV6-5 | 13 | CASRIGGATEAFF
TRBV27 | 16 | CASPRAGQVSPGELFF
TRBV6-1 | 15 | CASSDSTGSNSPLHF
TRBV6-5 | 15 | CASSPRAGALYGYTF
TRBV18 | 16 | CASSPPVRQLNTEAFF
TRBV7-9 | 16 | CASSFLQGVGSYEQYF
TRBV9 | 13 | CASSVGGGHGYTF
TRBV5-4 | 15 | CASSLATARNEKLFF
TRBV6-5 | 13 | CASTFDRGEKLFF
TRBV7-8 | 16 | CASSLELAGGYNEQFF
TRBV11-3 | 18 | CASSSKAGTGSNTGELFF
TRBV6-1 | 12 | CASSEVGAEAFF
TRBV24-1 | 15 | CATSDPGTGGDTQYF
TRBV7-9 | 14 | CASSPPPDHSGYTF
TRBV5-6 | 16 | CASSRTGTTSNQPQHF
TRBV28 | 14 | CASGSSGSTDTQYF
TRBV6-6 | 13 | CASNRQGGYEQYF
TRBV15 | 14 | CATSLSIDSNEQFF
TRBV28 | 15 | CASLPGQYSNQPQHF
TRBV4-1 | 12 | CASSQGLRGYTF
TRBV2 | 13 | CASSAQGAQPQHF
TRBV27 | 13 | CASRPGAKNIQYF
TRBV19 | 14 | CASRIQVGNTEAFF
TRBV28 | 15 | CASSLPTGAREKLFF
TRBV6-4 | 12 | CASSDGSYGYTF
TRBV28 | 12 | CASSLLAGGYTF
TRBV19 | 16 | CASSISPSGQGYEQYF
TRBV28 | 16 | CATTGDRVLGRAEQYF